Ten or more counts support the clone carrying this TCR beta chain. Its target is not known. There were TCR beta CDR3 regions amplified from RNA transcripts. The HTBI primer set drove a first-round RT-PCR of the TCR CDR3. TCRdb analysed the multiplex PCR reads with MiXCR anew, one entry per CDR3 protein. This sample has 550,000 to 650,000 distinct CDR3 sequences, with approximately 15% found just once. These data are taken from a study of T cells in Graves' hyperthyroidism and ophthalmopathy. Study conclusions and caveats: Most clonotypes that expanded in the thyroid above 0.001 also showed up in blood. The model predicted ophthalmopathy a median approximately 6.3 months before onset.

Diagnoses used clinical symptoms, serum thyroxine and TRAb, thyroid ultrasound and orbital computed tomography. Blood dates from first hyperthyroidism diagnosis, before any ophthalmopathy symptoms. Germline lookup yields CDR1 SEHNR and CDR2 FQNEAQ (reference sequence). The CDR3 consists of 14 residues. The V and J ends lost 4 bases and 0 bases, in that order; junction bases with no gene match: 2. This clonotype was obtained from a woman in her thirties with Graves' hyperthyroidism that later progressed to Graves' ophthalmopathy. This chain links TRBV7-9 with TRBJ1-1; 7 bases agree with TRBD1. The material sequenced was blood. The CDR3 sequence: CASSSTGMNTEAFF. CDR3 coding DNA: TGTGCCAGCAGCTCGACAGGGATGAACACTGAAGCTTTCTTT.